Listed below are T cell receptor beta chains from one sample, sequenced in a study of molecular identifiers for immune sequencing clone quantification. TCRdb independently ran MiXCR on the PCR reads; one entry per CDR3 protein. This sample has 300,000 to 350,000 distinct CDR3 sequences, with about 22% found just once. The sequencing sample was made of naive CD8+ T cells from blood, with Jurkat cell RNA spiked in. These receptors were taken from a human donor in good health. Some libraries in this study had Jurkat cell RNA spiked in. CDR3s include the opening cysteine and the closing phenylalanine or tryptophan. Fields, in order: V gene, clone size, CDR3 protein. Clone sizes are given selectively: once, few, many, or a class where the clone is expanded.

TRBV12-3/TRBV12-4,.,CASSSVGPTTYDEQFF
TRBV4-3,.,CASSQNRDRITNLAKNIQYF
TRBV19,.,CASSHGALTYEQYF
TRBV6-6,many,CASSYSNREQTYNEQFF
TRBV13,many,CASSNRDNQETQYF
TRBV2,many,CASSGPTGQPQHF
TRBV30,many,CAWSDKTGIQPQHF
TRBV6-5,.,CASKGKSGDNYGYTF
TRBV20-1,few,CSARDDGYTF
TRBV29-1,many,CSVAGTVNTGELFF
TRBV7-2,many,CASSTGVDYGYTF
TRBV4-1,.,CASSQAGSYGQYF
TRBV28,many,CASSSLYLDRGEYEQYF
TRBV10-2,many,CASLLVTGELFF
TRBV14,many,CASSQDPVTEAFF
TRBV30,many,CAWPGQGFEAKETQYF
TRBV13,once,CASSPATSGPYNERFF
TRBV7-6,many,CASSLENLYEQYF
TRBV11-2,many,CASSQNDNTEAFF
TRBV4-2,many,CASSQDPPTSGLPDEQFF
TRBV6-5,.,CASSSRQGNTEAFF
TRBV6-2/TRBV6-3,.,CASSLTVSQGTQYF
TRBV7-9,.,CASSLQEEETQYF
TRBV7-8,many,CASSLVSTGSGYNEQFF
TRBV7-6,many,CASSRASEGTEAFF
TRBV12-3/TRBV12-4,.,CASSLSSTQETQYF
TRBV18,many,CASSPPGQTYEQYF
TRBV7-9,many,CASSLGGVTEAFF
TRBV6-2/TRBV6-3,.,CASSYWSRPYKQYF
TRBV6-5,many,CASSSQGGISDQPQHF
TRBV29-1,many,CSVEDPKQGFTTEAFF
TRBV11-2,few,CASSLAGTGGQETQYF
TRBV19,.,CANSISPGGNTEAFF
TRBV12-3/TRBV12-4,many,CASSTAWGASEAFF
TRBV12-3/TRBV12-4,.,CASKPGTAPGELFF
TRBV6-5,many,CASSMVRVGTGELFF
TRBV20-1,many,CSARDRQPDQPQHF